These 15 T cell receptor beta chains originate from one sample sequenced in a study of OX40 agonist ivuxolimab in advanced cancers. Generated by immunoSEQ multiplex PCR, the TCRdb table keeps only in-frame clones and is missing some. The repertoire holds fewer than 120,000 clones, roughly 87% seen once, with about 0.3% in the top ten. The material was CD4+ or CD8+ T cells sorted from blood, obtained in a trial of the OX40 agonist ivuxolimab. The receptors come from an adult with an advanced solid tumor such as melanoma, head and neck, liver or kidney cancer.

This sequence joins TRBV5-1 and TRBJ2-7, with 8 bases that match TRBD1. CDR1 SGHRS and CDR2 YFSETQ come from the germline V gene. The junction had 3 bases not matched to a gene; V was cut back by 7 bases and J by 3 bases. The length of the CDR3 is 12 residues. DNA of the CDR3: TGCGCCAGCGGTGACAGGGGCTACGAGCAGTACTTC. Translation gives CASGDRGYEQYF. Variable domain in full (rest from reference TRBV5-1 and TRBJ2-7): KAGVTQTPRYLIKTRGQQVTLSCSPISGHRSVSWYQQTPGQGLQFLFEYFSETQRNKGNFPGRFSGRQFSNSRSEMNVSTLELGDSALYLCASGDRGYEQYFGPGTRLTVT.

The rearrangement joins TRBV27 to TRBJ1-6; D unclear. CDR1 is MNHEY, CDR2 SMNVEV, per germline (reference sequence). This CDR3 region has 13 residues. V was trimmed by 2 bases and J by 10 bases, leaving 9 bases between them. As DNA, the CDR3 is TGTGCCAGCAGTTTAATAGAGGAATCACCCCTCCACTTT. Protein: CASSLIEESPLHF.

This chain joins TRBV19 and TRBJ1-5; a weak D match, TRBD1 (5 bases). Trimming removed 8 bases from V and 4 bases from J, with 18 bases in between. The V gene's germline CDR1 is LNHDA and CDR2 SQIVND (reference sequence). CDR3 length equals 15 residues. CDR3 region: CASALVLGENQPQHF. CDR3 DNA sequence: TGTGCCAGTGCGCTAGTGTTGGGGGAAAATCAGCCCCAGCATTTT. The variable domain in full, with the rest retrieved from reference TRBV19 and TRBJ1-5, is DGGITQSPKYLFRKEGQNVTLSCEQNLNHDAMYWYRQDPGQGLRLIYYSQIVNDFQKGDIAEGYSVSREKKESFPLTVTSAQKNPTAFYLCASALVLGENQPQHFGDGTRLSIL.

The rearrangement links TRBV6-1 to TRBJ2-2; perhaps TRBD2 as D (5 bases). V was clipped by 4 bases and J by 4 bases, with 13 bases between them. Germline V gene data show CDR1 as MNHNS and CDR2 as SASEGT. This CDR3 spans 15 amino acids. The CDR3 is CASSVSEGSTGELFF. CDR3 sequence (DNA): TGTGCCAGCAGTGTATCAGAAGGGAGCACCGGGGAGCTGTTTTTT.

The CDR3 loop reads CASSGGQHSSYEQYF. In DNA, the CDR3 is TGTGCCAGCAGTGGGGGACAGCATAGCTCCTACGAGCAGTACTTC. The chain has TRBV2 and TRBJ2-7, with 7 bases lining up with TRBD1. CDR1 is SNHLY, CDR2 FYNNEI, per germline. J was trimmed by 0 bases and V by 4 bases; bases with no gene match: 6. The CDR3 is 15 residues long.

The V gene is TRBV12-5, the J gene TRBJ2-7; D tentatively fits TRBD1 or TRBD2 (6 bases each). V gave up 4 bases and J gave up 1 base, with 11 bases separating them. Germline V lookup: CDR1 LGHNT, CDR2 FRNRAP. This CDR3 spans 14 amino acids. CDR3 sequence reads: CASGSTGASYEQYF. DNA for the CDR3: TGTGCTAGTGGTTCAACGGGGGCGTCCTACGAGCAGTACTTC.

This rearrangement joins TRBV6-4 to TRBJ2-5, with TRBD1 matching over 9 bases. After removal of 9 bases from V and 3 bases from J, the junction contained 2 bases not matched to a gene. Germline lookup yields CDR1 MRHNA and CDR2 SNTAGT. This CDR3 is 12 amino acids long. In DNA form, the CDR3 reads TGTGCCAGACGGGACAGGGAAGAGACCCAGTACTTC. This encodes CARRDREETQYF.

Here the CDR3 reads CASSVGLSGSSYEQYF. CDR3 coding DNA: TGTGCCAGCAGCGTAGGTCTCTCCGGGTCCAGCTACGAGCAGTACTTC. This chain links TRBV9 with TRBJ2-7; D not certain. The CDR3 is made up of 16 amino acids. Trimming stripped 0 bases from V and 3 bases from J, with 16 bases between. Germline values: CDR1 SGDLS, CDR2 YYNGEE.

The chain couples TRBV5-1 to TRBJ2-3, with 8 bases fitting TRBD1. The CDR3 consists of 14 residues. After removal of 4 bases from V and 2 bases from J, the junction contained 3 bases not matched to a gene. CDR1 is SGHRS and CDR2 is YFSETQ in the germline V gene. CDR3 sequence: CASSRQGNTDTQYF. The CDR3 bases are TGCGCCAGCAGCCGACAGGGGAACACAGATACGCAGTATTTT.

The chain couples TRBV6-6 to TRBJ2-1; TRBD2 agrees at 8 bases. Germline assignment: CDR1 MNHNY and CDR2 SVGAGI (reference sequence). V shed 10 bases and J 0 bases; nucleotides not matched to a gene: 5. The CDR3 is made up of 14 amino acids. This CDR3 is CANSRGGSYNEQFF. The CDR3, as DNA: TGTGCCAACTCCCGGGGGGGCTCCTACAATGAGCAGTTCTTC.

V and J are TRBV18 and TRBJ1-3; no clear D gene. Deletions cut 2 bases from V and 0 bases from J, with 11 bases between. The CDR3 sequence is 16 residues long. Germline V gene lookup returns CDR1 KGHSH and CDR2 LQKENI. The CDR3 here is CASSPESGISGNTIYF. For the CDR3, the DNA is TGTGCCAGCTCACCAGAATCCGGAATCTCTGGAAACACCATATATTTT.

CDR3 nucleotide sequence: TGTGCCAGCAGGGACAGGGGGCGCGGGAACACTGAAGCTTTCTTT. This encodes CASRDRGRGNTEAFF. The rearrangement links TRBV28 to TRBJ1-1, with 11 nucleotides matching TRBD1. This CDR3 comprises 15 residues. Unmatched junction bases numbered 4, after V lost 6 bases and J lost 1 base. Germline CDR1 reads MDHEN; CDR2 reads SYDVKM.

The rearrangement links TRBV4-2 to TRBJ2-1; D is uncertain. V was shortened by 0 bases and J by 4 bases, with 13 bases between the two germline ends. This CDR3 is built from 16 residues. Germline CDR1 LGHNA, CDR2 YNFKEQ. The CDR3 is CASSQDESGRYNEQFF. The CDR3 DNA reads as TGTGCCAGCAGCCAAGATGAATCCGGACGGTACAATGAGCAGTTCTTC.

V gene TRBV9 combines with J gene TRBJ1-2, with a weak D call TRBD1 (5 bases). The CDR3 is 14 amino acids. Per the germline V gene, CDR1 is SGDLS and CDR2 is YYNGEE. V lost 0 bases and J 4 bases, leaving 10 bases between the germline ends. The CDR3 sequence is CASSVEQGGYGYTF. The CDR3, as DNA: TGTGCCAGCAGCGTAGAGCAGGGCGGCTATGGCTACACCTTC.

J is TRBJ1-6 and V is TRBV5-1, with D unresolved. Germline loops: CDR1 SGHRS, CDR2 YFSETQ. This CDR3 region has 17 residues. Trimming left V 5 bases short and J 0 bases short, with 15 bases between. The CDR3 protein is CASSPDPRSSYNSPLHF. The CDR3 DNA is TGCGCCAGCAGTCCTGACCCCCGGAGCTCCTATAATTCACCCCTCCACTTT. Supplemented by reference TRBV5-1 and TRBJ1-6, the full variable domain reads KAGVTQTPRYLIKTRGQQVTLSCSPISGHRSVSWYQQTPGQGLQFLFEYFSETQRNKGNFPGRFSGRQFSNSRSEMNVSTLELGDSALYLCASSPDPRSSYNSPLHFGNGTRLTVT.